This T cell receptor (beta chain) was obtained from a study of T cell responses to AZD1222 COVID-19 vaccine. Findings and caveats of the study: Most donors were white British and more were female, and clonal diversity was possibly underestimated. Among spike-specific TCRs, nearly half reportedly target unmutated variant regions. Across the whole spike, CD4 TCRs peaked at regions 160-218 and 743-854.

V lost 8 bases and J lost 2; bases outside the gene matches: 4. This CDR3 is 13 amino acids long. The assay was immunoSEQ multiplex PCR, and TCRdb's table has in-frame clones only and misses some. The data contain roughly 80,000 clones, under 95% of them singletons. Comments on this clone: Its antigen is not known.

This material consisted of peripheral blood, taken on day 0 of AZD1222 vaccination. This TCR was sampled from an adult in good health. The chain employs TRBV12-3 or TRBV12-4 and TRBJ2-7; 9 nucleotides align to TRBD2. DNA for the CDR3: TGTGCCAGCGGACTAGCGAATACCTACGAGCAGTACTTC. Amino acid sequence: CASGLANTYEQYF.